This paragraph reports one T cell receptor (beta chain). Its specificity is not known. This sample is drawn from a study of T cell responses to AZD1222 COVID-19 vaccine. Background on the study: Second doses were pooled across both intervals (about 4 or about 12 weeks).

Trimming left V 0 bases short and J 14 bases short, with 17 bases between. Germline CDR1 reads MNHNS; CDR2 reads SASEGT. The CDR3 is 15 residues long. General study results and limits: Repertoire samples came only from after the peak T cell response. Mostly white British, mostly female donors; authors suggested clonal diversity may be underestimated. Reportedly, nearly half of unique spike TCRs recognized epitopes outside B.1.351/B.1.1.7 mutations.

The table came from immunoSEQ multiplex PCR; TCRdb's copy has only in-frame clones and leaves some out. Of roughly 180,000 clones in the sample, almost 90% were seen once. The receptor was derived from an adult in good health. This material consisted of peripheral blood, taken on day 0 of AZD1222 vaccination. V is TRBV6-1 and J is TRBJ1-6; D is ambiguous. The CDR3 DNA sequence: TGTGCCAGCAGTGAAGCTCCGTCTTTCGGCGTCACCCTCCACTTT. Translated, it gives CASSEAPSFGVTLHF.